Sequencing of this TCR beta chain was carried out in a study of chemoradiotherapy in HPV16-positive cancers. Study as a whole: Candidate HPV-specific clones and shared TCR motifs came from a couple of HPV16-positive patients.

Regarding the study as a whole: For HPV16-positive patients, expanding HPV-responsive T cells associated with longer recurrence-free survival. During treatment, candidate HPV-specific clones and E7-related motifs expanded in tumor.

TCRdb keeps only in-frame clones here, not all; method: immunoSEQ multiplex PCR. The sample contains under 3,000 clones, about 85% of which appear only once. Concerning this clone: Antigen: not known.

This CDR3 is built from 15 residues. V gave up 2 bases and J gave up 4 bases, with 13 bases separating them. Germline lookup yields CDR1 LGHNA and CDR2 YNFKEQ. Sample: tumor tissue, taken from a patient who underwent chemoradiotherapy. This receptor was obtained from a human donor with HPV-associated anogenital cancer. The chain couples TRBV4-2 to TRBJ2-3; no reliable D call. CDR3 region: CASSQNPLGADTQYF. DNA for the CDR3: TGTGCCAGCAGCCAAAACCCCCTCGGCGCAGATACGCAGTATTTT.